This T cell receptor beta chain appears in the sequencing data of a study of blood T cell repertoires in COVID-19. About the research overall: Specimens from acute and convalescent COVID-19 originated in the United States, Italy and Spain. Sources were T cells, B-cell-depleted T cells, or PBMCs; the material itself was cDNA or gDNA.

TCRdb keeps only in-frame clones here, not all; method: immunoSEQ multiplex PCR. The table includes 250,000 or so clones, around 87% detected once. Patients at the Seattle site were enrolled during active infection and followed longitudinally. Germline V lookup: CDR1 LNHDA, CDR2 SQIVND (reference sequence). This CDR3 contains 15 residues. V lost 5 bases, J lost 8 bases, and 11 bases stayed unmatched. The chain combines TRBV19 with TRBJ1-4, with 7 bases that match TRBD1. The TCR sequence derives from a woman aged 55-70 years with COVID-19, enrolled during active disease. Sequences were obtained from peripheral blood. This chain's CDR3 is CASSPRDSQNEKLFF. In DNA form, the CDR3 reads TGTGCCAGTAGTCCGAGGGACAGCCAGAACGAAAAACTGTTTTTT.